This T cell receptor (beta chain) was observed in a study of shared clonotypes between healthy human individuals. For the study at large: The donor pool was made up of two women and three men aged 18 to 49. A donor's plate count was three for CD4 naive and three for CD4 memory; CD8 naive had two and CD8 memory one.

As for this clone: Antigen: not known.

Clones were sequenced by immunoSEQ multiplex PCR, and TCRdb holds only the in-frame ones, with some missing. The sample lists a few million clones, approximately 92% occurring once. The CDR3 is 15 amino acids. CD45RO-negative, CCR7-positively selected cells formed the naive CD8 fraction, excluding terminally differentiated effector memory CD45RA+ cells. General study findings and limits: On the whole, naive subsets had larger estimated richness than memory subsets had.

The sequence came from a young man in good health. Some clones in this sample may be carry-over from other donors' samples. The chain links TRBV7-5 to TRBJ2-3; the table's D gene call, TRBD1, was not cross checked with the DNA. TRBV7-5 is given as a pseudogene. The material sequenced was naive CD8+ T cells from PBMCs. The CDR3, as DNA: TGTGTCAGAAGCTTAAGGGCACAAGGGGAAGATACGCAGTATTTT. Translation: CVRSLRAQGEDTQYF.